The present T cell receptor beta chain was sequenced within a study of T cells in Graves' hyperthyroidism and ophthalmopathy. This clonotype was detected a few times. Amplified TCR beta CDR3 regions derived from RNA transcripts. First-round RT-PCR targeting the TCR CDR3 was performed with the HTBI primer set. TCRdb ran MiXCR on the multiplex PCR reads and lists one entry per CDR3 protein. The sample carries 540,000 or so distinct CDR3 sequences, about half recorded once. In germline, CDR1 is SEHNR, CDR2 FQNEAQ (reference sequence). The CDR3 extends over 14 amino acids. The V end lost 3 bases, the J end lost 2 bases, and 9 bases lay between the germline ends.

Specimen: peripheral blood or thyroid tissue (not recorded which). The sequence was collected from an adult woman with Graves' disease, either hyperthyroidism or ophthalmopathy (not recorded which). The V call is TRBV7-9, the J call TRBJ2-3; perhaps TRBD2 as D (6 bases). The CDR3 loop is CASSFERATDTQYF. The CDR3 DNA reads as TGTGCCAGCAGCTTCGAGCGGGCCACAGATACGCAGTATTTT.